Listed below are T cell receptor beta chains from one sample, sequenced in a study of shared clonotypes between healthy human individuals. TCRdb's copy holds only in-frame clones and misses some; the assay was immunoSEQ multiplex PCR. The sample gives approximately 940,000 clones, around 80% of which show up once; approximately 1.5% is in the top ten. Material for sequencing was memory CD4+ T cells sorted from blood. These receptors were collected from a man between 18 and 29 years old in good health. CDR3s include the opening cysteine and the closing phenylalanine or tryptophan. D genes are given only for firm matches. Clone size appears in some rows only: once, few, many, or a class for an expanded clone.

V: TRBV6-6; D: NA; size: many; J: TRBJ1-1; CDR3: CASRAPGQNTEAFF; DNA: TGTGCCAGCAGGGCACCGGGACAGAACACTGAAGCTTTCTTT
V: TRBV4-3; D: NA; size: many; J: TRBJ1-4; CDR3: CASSQDDVMWGEKLFF; DNA: TGCGCCAGCAGCCAAGATGATGTTATGTGGGGTGAAAAACTGTTTTTT
V: TRBV30; D: TRBD1; size: few; J: TRBJ2-7; CDR3: CAWSRDRDEQYF; DNA: TGTGCCTGGAGTCGGGACAGGGACGAGCAGTACTTC
V: TRBV6-5; D: TRBD1; size: NA; J: TRBJ2-7; CDR3: CASRDRGLYEQYF; DNA: TGTGCCAGCAGGGACAGGGGGCTCTACGAGCAGTACTTC
V: TRBV5-1; D: NA; size: few; J: TRBJ1-3; CDR3: CASSLDGSGNTIYF; DNA: TGCGCCAGCAGCTTGGATGGCTCTGGAAACACCATATATTTT
V: TRBV6-6; D: NA; size: few; J: TRBJ2-7; CDR3: CASRGGGFTYEQYF; DNA: TGTGCCAGCAGGGGAGGCGGATTCACCTACGAGCAGTACTTC
V: TRBV18; D: NA; size: many; J: TRBJ1-1; CDR3: CASSSTGRRTEAFF; DNA: TGTGCCAGCTCGTCCACAGGGAGACGCACTGAAGCTTTCTTT
V: TRBV18; D: TRBD2; size: NA; J: TRBJ2-3; CDR3: CASSPSGGPKDTQYF; DNA: TGTGCCAGCTCACCTAGCGGGGGGCCGAAAGATACGCAGTATTTT
V: TRBV10-1; D: TRBD2; size: NA; J: TRBJ2-1; CDR3: CASSALAGATEQFF; DNA: TGCGCCAGCAGTGCTCTAGCGGGAGCTACTGAGCAGTTCTTC
V: TRBV10-3; D: NA; size: NA; J: TRBJ2-3; CDR3: CAISDTSDTQYF; DNA: TGTGCCATCAGTGATACTAGCGATACGCAGTATTTT
V: TRBV11-2; D: NA; size: NA; J: TRBJ2-3; CDR3: CASSLAGRVTDTQYF; DNA: TGTGCCAGCAGCTTAGCGGGGCGGGTCACAGATACGCAGTATTTT
V: TRBV30; D: TRBD2; size: NA; J: TRBJ2-1; CDR3: CAWSVLGGTSGKAEQFF; DNA: TGTGCCTGGAGTGTACTCGGCGGGACTAGCGGGAAGGCTGAGCAGTTCTTC
V: TRBV10-3; D: NA; size: few; J: TRBJ2-5; CDR3: CAISPGDVETQYF; DNA: TGTGCCATCAGCCCAGGGGATGTGGAGACCCAGTACTTC
V: TRBV10-3; D: NA; size: few; J: TRBJ1-5; CDR3: CAISDQDGINQPQHF; DNA: TGTGCCATCAGTGACCAGGACGGAATCAATCAGCCCCAGCATTTT
V: TRBV18; D: NA; size: NA; J: TRBJ2-7; CDR3: CASSPPASGLSYEQYF; DNA: TGTGCCAGCTCACCACCGGCCAGCGGGCTATCCTACGAGCAGTACTTC
V: TRBV7-8; D: NA; size: NA; J: TRBJ1-5; CDR3: CASSLGYSNQPQHF; DNA: TGTGCCAGCAGCTTAGGGTATAGCAATCAGCCCCAGCATTTT
V: TRBV18; D: TRBD1; size: NA; J: TRBJ2-7; CDR3: CASSPPNRGDEQYF; DNA: TGTGCCAGCTCACCACCGAACAGGGGGGACGAGCAGTACTTC
V: TRBV7-8; D: NA; size: NA; J: TRBJ1-3; CDR3: CASSPQIGTTKGNTIYF; DNA: TGTGCCAGCAGCCCCCAGATCGGGACGACAAAGGGAAACACCATATATTTT
V: TRBV18; D: TRBD1; size: NA; J: TRBJ2-7; CDR3: CASSPQKGAMSEQYF; DNA: TGTGCCAGCTCACCCCAGAAGGGGGCGATGAGCGAGCAGTACTTC
V: TRBV19; D: NA; size: once; J: TRBJ2-3; CDR3: CASKAGPSTDTQYF; DNA: TGTGCCAGTAAAGCAGGCCCTAGCACAGATACGCAGTATTTT
V: TRBV5-6; D: NA; size: NA; J: TRBJ2-6; CDR3: CASSGGTASLGANVLTF; DNA: TGTGCCAGCAGCGGGGGGACAGCTTCACTTGGGGCCAACGTCCTGACTTTC
V: TRBV4-1; D: TRBD1; size: NA; J: TRBJ1-6; CDR3: CASSLEGAGSSPLHF; DNA: TGCGCCAGCAGCCTAGAGGGGGCGGGATCCTCACCCCTCCACTTT
V: TRBV28; D: NA; size: NA; J: TRBJ2-2; CDR3: CASTRMRGEYTGELFF; DNA: TGTGCCAGCACCCGGATGAGGGGGGAATACACCGGGGAGCTGTTTTTT
V: TRBV30; D: NA; size: NA; J: TRBJ2-3; CDR3: CAWNAGITDTQYF; DNA: TGTGCCTGGAATGCGGGGATCACAGATACGCAGTATTTT
V: TRBV18; D: NA; size: NA; J: TRBJ1-1; CDR3: CASSPPERAPGAFF; DNA: TGTGCCAGCTCACCACCGGAGAGGGCCCCTGGGGCTTTCTTT
V: TRBV5-6; D: TRBD1; size: NA; J: TRBJ1-2; CDR3: CASVLRDRRSSNYGYTF; DNA: TGTGCCAGCGTCCTGAGGGACAGGCGATCCTCTAACTATGGCTACACCTTC
V: TRBV29-1; D: NA; size: NA; J: TRBJ2-5; CDR3: CSVEVQIAETQYF; DNA: TGCAGCGTTGAAGTTCAAATCGCGGAGACCCAGTACTTC
V: TRBV6-5; D: NA; size: NA; J: TRBJ2-7; CDR3: CASRGGAVGYEQYF; DNA: TGTGCCAGCCGTGGGGGGGCCGTAGGATACGAGCAGTACTTC
V: TRBV9; D: NA; size: NA; J: TRBJ1-4; CDR3: CASSVMGSAEKLFF; DNA: TGTGCCAGCAGCGTAATGGGGAGTGCTGAAAAACTGTTTTTT
V: TRBV6-5; D: TRBD1; size: NA; J: TRBJ1-2; CDR3: CASLTGGKDGYTF; DNA: TGTGCCAGCCTAACAGGGGGTAAGGATGGCTACACCTTC
V: TRBV19; D: TRBD1; size: NA; J: TRBJ1-4; CDR3: CASSLTGDNEKLFF; DNA: TGTGCCAGTAGCCTAACAGGGGATAATGAAAAACTGTTTTTT
V: TRBV27; D: TRBD1; size: NA; J: TRBJ2-2; CDR3: CASSLGTGSSTGELFF; DNA: TGTGCCAGCAGTTTAGGGACAGGGAGTTCCACCGGGGAGCTGTTTTTT
V: TRBV5-1; D: TRBD1; size: NA; J: TRBJ1-6; CDR3: CASSPRTGEDSPLHF; DNA: TGCGCCAGCAGCCCCAGGACAGGGGAGGATTCACCCCTCCACTTT
V: TRBV28; D: NA; size: NA; J: TRBJ1-4; CDR3: CARPVGPETNEKLFF; DNA: TGTGCCAGGCCCGTTGGGCCCGAGACTAATGAAAAACTGTTTTTT
V: TRBV4-3; D: NA; size: NA; J: TRBJ2-1; CDR3: CASSQDPRTTYNEQFF; DNA: TGCGCCAGCAGCCAAGATCCCAGAACCACCTACAATGAGCAGTTCTTC
V: TRBV4-2; D: TRBD1; size: NA; J: TRBJ1-1; CDR3: CASSPGTAENTEAFF; DNA: TGTGCCAGCAGCCCGGGGACAGCGGAGAACACTGAAGCTTTCTTT
V: TRBV19; D: NA; size: NA; J: TRBJ1-1; CDR3: CASSPQGVNTEAFF; DNA: TGTGCCAGTAGCCCGCAGGGAGTTAACACTGAAGCTTTCTTT
V: TRBV4-1; D: NA; size: NA; J: TRBJ1-2; CDR3: CASSPNRGPLVKIYYGYTF; DNA: TGCGCCAGCAGCCCTAACCGAGGACCTCTAGTGAAAATCTACTATGGCTACACCTTC
V: TRBV2; D: NA; size: NA; J: TRBJ1-2; CDR3: CASSVGRNGYTF; DNA: TGTGCCAGCAGTGTTGGACGGAACGGCTACACCTTC
V: TRBV5-6; D: NA; size: many; J: TRBJ1-6; CDR3: CASSLAPGVASPLHF; DNA: TGTGCCAGCAGCTTGGCCCCGGGAGTAGCTTCACCCCTCCACTTT
V: TRBV6-5; D: NA; size: NA; J: TRBJ1-3; CDR3: CASSRSSGNTIYF; DNA: TGTGCCAGCAGTCGCAGCTCTGGAAACACCATATATTTT
V: TRBV19; D: NA; size: NA; J: TRBJ2-1; CDR3: CASSSQEGSIYNEQFF; DNA: TGTGCCAGTAGTTCCCAAGAGGGGAGCATTTACAATGAGCAGTTCTTC
V: TRBV6-5; D: TRBD1; size: NA; J: TRBJ1-1; CDR3: CASRSRTGGTEAFF; DNA: TGTGCCAGCAGGTCCAGGACAGGAGGGACTGAAGCTTTCTTT
V: TRBV5-1; D: NA; size: NA; J: TRBJ2-5; CDR3: CASSLEGRPRETQYF; DNA: TGCGCCAGCAGCTTGGAGGGCAGGCCGCGAGAGACCCAGTACTTC
V: TRBV5-1; D: NA; size: few; J: TRBJ1-2; CDR3: CASSLGDRGSGYGYTF; DNA: TGCGCCAGCAGCTTGGGAGATCGGGGCTCTGGCTATGGCTACACCTTC
V: TRBV5-1; D: NA; size: NA; J: TRBJ1-1; CDR3: CASTTMTGTEAFF; DNA: TGCGCCAGCACGACAATGACAGGCACTGAAGCTTTCTTT
V: TRBV9; D: NA; size: NA; J: TRBJ2-7; CDR3: CASSVVDTTEQYF; DNA: TGTGCCAGCAGCGTAGTAGACACCACCGAGCAGTACTTC
V: TRBV10-1; D: TRBD1; size: NA; J: TRBJ2-5; CDR3: CASSDSTGGKTQYF; DNA: TGCGCCAGCAGTGACTCCACAGGGGGAAAGACCCAGTACTTC